This TCR beta chain was captured by sequencing in a study of cytomegalovirus exposure and HLA in healthy donors. Turning to the study itself: Later, an analysis reported that the approximately 120 validation repertoires had used the same platform as the approximately 680 first-cohort repertoires.

Some clones are missing from TCRdb's copy, which holds only in-frame ones; the method was immunoSEQ multiplex PCR. The sample lists about 84,000 clones; around 90% were seen once. J lost 0 bases, V lost 2 bases, and 2 bases had no gene match. The CDR3 runs 14 residues. Germline lookup yields CDR1 SGHNT and CDR2 YYREEE (reference sequence). The sequencing input was PBMCs. This sequence originates from a man aged 25-40 years in good health and CMV-seronegative. The J gene is TRBJ2-7, the V gene TRBV5-4; 7 positions agree with TRBD1. CDR3: CASSFGTASYEQYF. In nucleotides, the CDR3 is TGTGCCAGCAGCTTTGGGACAGCCTCCTACGAGCAGTACTTC.